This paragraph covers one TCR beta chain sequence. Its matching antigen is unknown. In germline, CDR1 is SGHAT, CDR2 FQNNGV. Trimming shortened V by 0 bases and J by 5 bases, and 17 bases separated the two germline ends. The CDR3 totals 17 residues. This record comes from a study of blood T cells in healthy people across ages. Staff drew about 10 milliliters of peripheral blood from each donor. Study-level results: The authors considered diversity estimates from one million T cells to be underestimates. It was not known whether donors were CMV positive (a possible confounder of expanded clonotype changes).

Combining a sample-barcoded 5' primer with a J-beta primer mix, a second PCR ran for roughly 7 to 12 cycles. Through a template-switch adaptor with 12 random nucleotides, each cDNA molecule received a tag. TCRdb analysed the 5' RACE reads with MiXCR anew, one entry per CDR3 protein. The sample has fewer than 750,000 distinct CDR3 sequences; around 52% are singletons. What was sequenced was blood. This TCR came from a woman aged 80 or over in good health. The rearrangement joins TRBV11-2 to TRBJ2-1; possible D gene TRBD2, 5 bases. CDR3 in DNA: TGTGCCAGCAGCTTAGATTTAAACTACGGACTTAACAATGAGCAGTTCTTC. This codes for CASSLDLNYGLNNEQFF.